This TCR beta chain was recorded in a study of T cell repertoires in cytomegalovirus infection. Study context: CMV infection plus the matching HLA type was flagged by public TCR beta signatures.

TCRdb analysed the reads with MiXCR anew, one entry per CDR3 protein. The sample has approximately 500,000 distinct CDR3 sequences; approximately 17% are singletons. This clonotype appeared a few times. No antigen is known for it. Notes on the study in general: HLA-C-restricted CMV clonotypes gave the most frequent clonotype in two of eight donors. Cumulative frequency of public TCR beta families picked out carriers of CMV plus the relevant HLA.

Germline CDR1 is MDHEN and CDR2 is SYDVKM. J lost 5 bases, V lost 5 bases, and 15 bases had no gene match. The CDR3 sequence is 18 residues long. The TCR comes from a human donor in good health (CMV status not recorded). Some clones in this sample may be carry-over from other donors' samples. The chain joins TRBV28 to TRBJ2-1; 10 bases line up with TRBD2. The sample taken for sequencing was CD8+ T cells from PBMCs. The CDR3 is CASSLLTGTSETDNEQFF. In DNA, the CDR3 is TGTGCCAGCAGTCTACTTACCGGGACTAGCGAGACAGACAATGAGCAGTTCTTC.